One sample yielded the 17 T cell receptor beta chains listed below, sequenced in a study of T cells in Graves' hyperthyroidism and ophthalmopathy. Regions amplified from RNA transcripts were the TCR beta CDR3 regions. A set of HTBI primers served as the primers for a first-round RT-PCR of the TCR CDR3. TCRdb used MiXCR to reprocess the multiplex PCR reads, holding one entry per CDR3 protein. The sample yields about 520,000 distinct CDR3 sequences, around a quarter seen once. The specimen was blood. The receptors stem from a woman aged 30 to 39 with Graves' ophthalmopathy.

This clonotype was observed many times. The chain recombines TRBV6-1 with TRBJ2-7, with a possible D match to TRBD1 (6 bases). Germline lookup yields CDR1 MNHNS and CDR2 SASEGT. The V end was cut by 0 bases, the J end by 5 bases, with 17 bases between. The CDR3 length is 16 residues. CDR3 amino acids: CASSEALLPGENEQYF. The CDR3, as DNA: TGTGCCAGCAGTGAAGCGCTTCTTCCAGGGGAGAACGAGCAGTACTTC.

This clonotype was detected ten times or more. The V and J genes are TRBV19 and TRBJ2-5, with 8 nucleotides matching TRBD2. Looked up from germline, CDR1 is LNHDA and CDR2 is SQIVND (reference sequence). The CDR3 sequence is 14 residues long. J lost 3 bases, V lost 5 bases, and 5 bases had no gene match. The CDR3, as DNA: TGTGCCAGTAGTCCCGCAGCGGGGGAAGAGACCCAGTACTTC. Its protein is CASSPAAGEETQYF.

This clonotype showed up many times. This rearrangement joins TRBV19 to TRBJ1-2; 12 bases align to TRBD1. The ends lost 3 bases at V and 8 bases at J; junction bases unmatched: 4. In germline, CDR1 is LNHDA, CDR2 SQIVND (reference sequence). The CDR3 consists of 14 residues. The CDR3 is CASSIGTGGAGYTF. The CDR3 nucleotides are TGTGCCAGTAGTATCGGGACAGGGGGCGCCGGCTACACCTTC. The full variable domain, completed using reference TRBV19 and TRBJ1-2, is DGGITQSPKYLFRKEGQNVTLSCEQNLNHDAMYWYRQDPGQGLRLIYYSQIVNDFQKGDIAEGYSVSREKKESFPLTVTSAQKNPTAFYLCASSIGTGGAGYTFGSGTRLTVV.

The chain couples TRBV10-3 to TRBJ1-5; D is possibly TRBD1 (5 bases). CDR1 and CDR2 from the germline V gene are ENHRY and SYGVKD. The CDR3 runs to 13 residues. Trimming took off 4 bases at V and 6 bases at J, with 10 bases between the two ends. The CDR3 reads CAISVQGSQPQHF. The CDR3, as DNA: TGTGCCATCAGTGTTCAGGGTAGTCAGCCCCAGCATTTT.

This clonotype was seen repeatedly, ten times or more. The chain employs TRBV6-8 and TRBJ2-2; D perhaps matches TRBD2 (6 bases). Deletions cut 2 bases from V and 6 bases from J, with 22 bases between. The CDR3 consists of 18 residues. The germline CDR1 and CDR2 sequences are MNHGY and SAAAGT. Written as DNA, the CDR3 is TGTGCCAGCAGTTACGCGATTAAACGATGGCCGGGGGCCGGGGAGCTGTTTTTT. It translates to CASSYAIKRWPGAGELFF.

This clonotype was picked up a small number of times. CDR3 DNA sequence: TGTGCCAGCAGTCCATCCCTGCTCTCTGGGGCCAACGTCCTGACTTTC. It encodes CASSPSLLSGANVLTF. V and J are TRBV12-3 or TRBV12-4 and TRBJ2-6; D ambiguous. The CDR3 loop spans 16 amino acids. Trimming stripped 5 bases from V and 0 bases from J, with 11 bases between.

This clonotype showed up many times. The CDR3 DNA reads TGCAGCGTTGAGGGGACAGGGGTAGCTTTCTTT. Protein sequence: CSVEGTGVAFF. This chain joins TRBV29-1 and TRBJ1-1; 10 positions match TRBD1. V lost 3 bases to trimming and J lost 10 bases; unmatched junction nucleotides: 2. The CDR3 length is 11 residues. Germline assignment: CDR1 SQVTM and CDR2 ANQGSEA.

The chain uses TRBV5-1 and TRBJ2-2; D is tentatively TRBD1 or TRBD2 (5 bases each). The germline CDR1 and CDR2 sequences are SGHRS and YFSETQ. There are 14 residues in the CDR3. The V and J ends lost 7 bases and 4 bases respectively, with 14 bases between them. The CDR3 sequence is CASRGHAGTGELFF. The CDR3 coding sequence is TGCGCCAGCCGCGGACACGCGGGCACCGGGGAGCTGTTTTTT.

The CDR3 region has the DNA TGTGCCAGCAGTGCCTCGGGACAGCTAGCCAAAAACATTCAGTACTTC. Translation gives CASSASGQLAKNIQYF. The J gene is TRBJ2-4, the V gene TRBV28; 7 bases line up with TRBD1. The J segment lost 0 bases and the V segment lost 5 bases, leaving 7 bases of the junction unmatched. Looked up from germline, CDR1 is MDHEN and CDR2 is SYDVKM. The CDR3 is 16 amino acids.

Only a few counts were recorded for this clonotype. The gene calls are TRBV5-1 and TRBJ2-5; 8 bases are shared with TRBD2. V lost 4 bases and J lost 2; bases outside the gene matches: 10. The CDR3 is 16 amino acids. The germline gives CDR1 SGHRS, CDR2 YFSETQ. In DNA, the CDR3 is TGCGCCAGCAGCCTGAACGCGGGGGGCCCGCAAGAGACCCAGTACTTC. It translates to CASSLNAGGPQETQYF.

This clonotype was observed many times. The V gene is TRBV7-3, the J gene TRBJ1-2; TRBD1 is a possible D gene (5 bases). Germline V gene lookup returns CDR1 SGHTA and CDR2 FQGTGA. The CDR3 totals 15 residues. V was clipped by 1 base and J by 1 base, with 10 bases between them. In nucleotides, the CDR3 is TGTGCCAGCAGCTTAATGGCAGGGTATAACTATGGCTACACCTTC. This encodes CASSLMAGYNYGYTF.

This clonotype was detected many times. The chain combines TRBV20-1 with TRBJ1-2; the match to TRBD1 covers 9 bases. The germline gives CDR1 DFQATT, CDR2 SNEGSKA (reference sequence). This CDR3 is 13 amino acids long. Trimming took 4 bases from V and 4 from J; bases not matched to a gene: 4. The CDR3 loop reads CSAIDRGTYGYTF. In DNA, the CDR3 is TGCAGTGCTATCGACAGGGGGACCTATGGCTACACCTTC.

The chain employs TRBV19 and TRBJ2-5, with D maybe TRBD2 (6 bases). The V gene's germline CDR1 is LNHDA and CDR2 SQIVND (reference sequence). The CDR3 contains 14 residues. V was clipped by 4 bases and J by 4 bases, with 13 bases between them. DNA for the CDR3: TGTGCCAGTAGTAAGACTAGTTCTGGAGAGACCCAGTACTTC. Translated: CASSKTSSGETQYF.

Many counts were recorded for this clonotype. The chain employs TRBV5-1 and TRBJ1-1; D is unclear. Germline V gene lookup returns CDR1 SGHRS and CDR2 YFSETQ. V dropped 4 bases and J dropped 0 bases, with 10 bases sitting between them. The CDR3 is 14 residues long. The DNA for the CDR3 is TGCGCCAGCAGCCAACAGATCATGAACACTGAAGCTTTCTTT. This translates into CASSQQIMNTEAFF. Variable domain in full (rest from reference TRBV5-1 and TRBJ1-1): KAGVTQTPRYLIKTRGQQVTLSCSPISGHRSVSWYQQTPGQGLQFLFEYFSETQRNKGNFPGRFSGRQFSNSRSEMNVSTLELGDSALYLCASSQQIMNTEAFFGQGTRLTVV.

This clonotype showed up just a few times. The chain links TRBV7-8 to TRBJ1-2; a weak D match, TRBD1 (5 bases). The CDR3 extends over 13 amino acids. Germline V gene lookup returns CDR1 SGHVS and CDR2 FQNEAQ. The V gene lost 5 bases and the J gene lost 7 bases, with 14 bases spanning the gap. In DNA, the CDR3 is TGTGCCAGCAGCCTCCGGGGGGAGGGTGGCTACACCTTC. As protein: CASSLRGEGGYTF.

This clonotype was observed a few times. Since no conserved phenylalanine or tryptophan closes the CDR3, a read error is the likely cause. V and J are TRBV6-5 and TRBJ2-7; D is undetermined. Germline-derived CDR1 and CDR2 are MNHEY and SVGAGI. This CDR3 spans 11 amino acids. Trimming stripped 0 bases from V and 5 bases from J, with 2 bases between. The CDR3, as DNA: TGTGCCAGCAGTTACTCGAACGAGCAGTACCTC. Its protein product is CASSYSNEQYL.

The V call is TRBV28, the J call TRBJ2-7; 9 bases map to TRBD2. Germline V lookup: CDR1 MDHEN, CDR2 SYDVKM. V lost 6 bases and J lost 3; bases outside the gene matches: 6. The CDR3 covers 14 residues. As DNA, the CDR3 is TGTGCCAGCAGCCGTAGCGGGAGTAACTACGAGCAGTACTTC. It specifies CASSRSGSNYEQYF.